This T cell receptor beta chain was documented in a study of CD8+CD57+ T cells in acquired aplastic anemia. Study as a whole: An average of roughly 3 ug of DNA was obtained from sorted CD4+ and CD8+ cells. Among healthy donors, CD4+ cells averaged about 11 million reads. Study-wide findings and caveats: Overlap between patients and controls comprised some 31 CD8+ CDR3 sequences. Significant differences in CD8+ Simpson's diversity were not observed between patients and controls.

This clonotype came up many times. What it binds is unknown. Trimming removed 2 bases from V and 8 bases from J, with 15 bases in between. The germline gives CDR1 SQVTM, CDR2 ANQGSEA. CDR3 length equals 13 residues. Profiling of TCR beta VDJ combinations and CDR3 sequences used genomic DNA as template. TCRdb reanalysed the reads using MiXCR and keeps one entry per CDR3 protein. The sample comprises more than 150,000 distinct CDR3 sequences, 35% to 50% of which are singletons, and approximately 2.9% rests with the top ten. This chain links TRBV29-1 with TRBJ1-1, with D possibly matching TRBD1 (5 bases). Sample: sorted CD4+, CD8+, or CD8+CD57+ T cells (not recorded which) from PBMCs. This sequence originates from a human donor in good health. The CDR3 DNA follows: TGCAGCGTTGAAACCCAGGTTGGGGCGGAAGCTTTCTTT. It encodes CSVETQVGAEAFF.